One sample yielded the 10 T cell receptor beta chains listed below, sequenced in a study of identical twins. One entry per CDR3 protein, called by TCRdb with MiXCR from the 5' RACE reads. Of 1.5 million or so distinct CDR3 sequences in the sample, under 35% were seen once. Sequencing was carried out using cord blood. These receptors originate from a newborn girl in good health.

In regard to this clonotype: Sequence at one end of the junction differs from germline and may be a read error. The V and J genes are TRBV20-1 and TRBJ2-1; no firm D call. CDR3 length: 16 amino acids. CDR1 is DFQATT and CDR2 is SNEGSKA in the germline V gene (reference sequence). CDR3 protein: CGARDLAQPEVDEQFF. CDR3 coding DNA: TGCGGTGCTAGAGATTTGGCCCAGCCCGAGGTCGATGAGCAGTTCTTC.

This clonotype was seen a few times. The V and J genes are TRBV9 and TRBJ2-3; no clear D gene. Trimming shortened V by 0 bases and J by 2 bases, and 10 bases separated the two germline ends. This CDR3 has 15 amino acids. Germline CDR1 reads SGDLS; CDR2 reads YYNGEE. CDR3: CASSVEGRVTDTQYF. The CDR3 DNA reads TGTGCCAGCAGCGTAGAGGGTAGAGTCACAGATACGCAGTATTTT.

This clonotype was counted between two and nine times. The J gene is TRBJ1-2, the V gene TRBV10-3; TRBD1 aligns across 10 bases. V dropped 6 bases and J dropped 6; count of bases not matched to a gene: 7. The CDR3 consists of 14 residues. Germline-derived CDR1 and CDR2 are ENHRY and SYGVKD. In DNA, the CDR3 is TGTGCCATCAGCAGACAGGGGGCGGACGATGGCTACACCTTC. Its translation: CAISRQGADDGYTF.

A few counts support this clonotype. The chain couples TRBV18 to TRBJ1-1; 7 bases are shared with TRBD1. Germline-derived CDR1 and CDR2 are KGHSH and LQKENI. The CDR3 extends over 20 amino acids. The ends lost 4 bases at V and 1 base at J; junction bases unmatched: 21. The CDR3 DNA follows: TGTGCCAGCTCACACAACTACAGGGGAGGAAGTTTTAATCGGAACACTGAAGCTTTCTTT. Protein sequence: CASSHNYRGGSFNRNTEAFF.

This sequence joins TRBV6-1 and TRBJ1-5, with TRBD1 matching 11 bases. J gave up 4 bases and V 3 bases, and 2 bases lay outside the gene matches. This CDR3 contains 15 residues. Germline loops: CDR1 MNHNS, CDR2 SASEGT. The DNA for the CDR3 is TGTGCCAGCAGTGATGGGGACAGGGGGAATCAGCCCCAGCATTTT. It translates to CASSDGDRGNQPQHF.

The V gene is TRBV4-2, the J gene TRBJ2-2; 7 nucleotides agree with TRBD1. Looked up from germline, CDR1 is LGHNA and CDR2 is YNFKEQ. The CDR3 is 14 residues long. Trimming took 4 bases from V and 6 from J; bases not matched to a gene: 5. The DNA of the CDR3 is TGTGCCAGCAGCCCCGCAGACAGGGCCGGGGAGCTGTTTTTT. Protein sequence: CASSPADRAGELFF.

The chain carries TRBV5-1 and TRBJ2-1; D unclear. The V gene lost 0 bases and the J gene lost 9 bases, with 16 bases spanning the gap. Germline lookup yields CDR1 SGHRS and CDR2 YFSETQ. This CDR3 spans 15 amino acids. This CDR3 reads CASSLAFFGIGEQFF. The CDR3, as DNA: TGCGCCAGCAGCTTGGCTTTTTTCGGCATTGGTGAGCAGTTCTTC.

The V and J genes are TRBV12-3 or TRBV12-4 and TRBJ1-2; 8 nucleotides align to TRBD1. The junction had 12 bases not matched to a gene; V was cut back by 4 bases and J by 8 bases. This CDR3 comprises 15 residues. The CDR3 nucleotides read TGTGCCAGCAGTTATGGGGAAGGACAGGGAGGAGGCTACACCTTC. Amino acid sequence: CASSYGEGQGGGYTF.

The CDR3 region is CASKQGLYEQYF. The CDR3 DNA sequence: TGTGCCAGCAAGCAGGGCCTCTACGAGCAGTACTTC. The chain links TRBV6-6 to TRBJ2-7, with a weak D call TRBD1 (5 bases). V lost 7 bases and J 3 bases, leaving 10 bases between the germline ends. Germline CDR1 is MNHNY and CDR2 is SVGAGI (reference sequence). CDR3 size: 12 residues.

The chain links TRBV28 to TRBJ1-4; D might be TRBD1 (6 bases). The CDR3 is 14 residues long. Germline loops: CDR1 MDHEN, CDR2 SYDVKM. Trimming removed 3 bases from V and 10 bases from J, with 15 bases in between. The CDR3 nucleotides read TGTGCCAGCAGTTTTCGGGGGGCGTCGGGAAAACTGTTTTTT. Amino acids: CASSFRGASGKLFF.